These 8 T cell receptor beta chains originate from one sample sequenced in a study of Graves' ophthalmopathy and Graves' hyperthyroidism. For repertoire sequencing, the TCR beta CDR3 regions were amplified from RNA transcripts. First-round RT-PCR employed HTBI primers, with a second-round multiplex PCR after it. Each CDR3 protein is one row after TCRdb ran MiXCR on the multiplex PCR reads. The table has about 340,000 distinct CDR3 sequences, 15% to 20% seen once. The sequenced sample consisted of peripheral blood. These receptors were collected from an adult man with Graves' ophthalmopathy.

This clonotype came up many times. DNA for the CDR3: TGTGCCAGCAGCTTAACGGGGGGCTCGGACACTGAAGCTTTCTTT. Translated, it gives CASSLTGGSDTEAFF. The genes are TRBV7-3 and TRBJ1-1; TRBD1 is a possible D gene (6 bases). The germline V gene has CDR1 SGHTA and CDR2 FQGTGA. The CDR3 covers 15 residues. V was clipped by 0 bases and J by 3 bases, with 11 bases between them.

In its sample, this clonotype was seen many times. The chain uses TRBV5-1 and TRBJ1-1; tentatively, D is TRBD1 (5 bases). Germline V gives CDR1 SGHRS, CDR2 YFSETQ. CDR3 size: 14 residues. V was trimmed by 4 bases and J by 3 bases, leaving 13 bases between them. This CDR3 reads CASSPAGTYTEAFF. DNA of the CDR3: TGCGCCAGCAGCCCCGCCGGGACCTACACTGAAGCTTTCTTT. Full variable domain (missing parts from reference TRBV5-1 and TRBJ1-1): KAGVTQTPRYLIKTRGQQVTLSCSPISGHRSVSWYQQTPGQGLQFLFEYFSETQRNKGNFPGRFSGRQFSNSRSEMNVSTLELGDSALYLCASSPAGTYTEAFFGQGTRLTVV.

There are many counts of this clonotype. The chain combines TRBV6-5 with TRBJ1-2, with 9 positions matching TRBD1. The CDR3 length is 14 residues. Per the germline V gene, CDR1 is MNHEY and CDR2 is SVGAGI. Trimming took 4 bases from V and 5 from J; bases not matched to a gene: 5. The DNA for the CDR3 is TGTGCCAGCAGTTCCACGGGACAGGGTTATGGCTACACCTTC. This gives the protein CASSSTGQGYGYTF.

Many counts were recorded for this clonotype. The chain uses TRBV29-1 and TRBJ1-1, with D possibly TRBD1 on 5 matching bases. V lost 7 bases to trimming and J lost 2 bases, with 20 bases between them. Germline V gene data show CDR1 as SQVTM and CDR2 as ANQGSEA. This CDR3 is built from 15 residues. The CDR3 sequence is CSATRDPGGNTEAFF. In DNA form, the CDR3 reads TGCAGCGCCACCCGGGACCCCGGGGGAAACACTGAAGCTTTCTTT.

This clonotype has a count of ten or more. This chain links TRBV27 with TRBJ1-2, with no clear D. V lost 0 bases, J lost 4 bases, and 12 bases lay in between. The CDR3 has 15 amino acids. CDR1 and CDR2 (germline): MNHEY, SMNVEV (reference sequence). The DNA of the CDR3 is TGTGCCAGCAGTTTATCGCAAGGAACCCCCTATGGCTACACCTTC. Residues: CASSLSQGTPYGYTF.

On this clonotype itself: One junction end does not reproduce the germline sequence, and a read error may be involved. The rearrangement uses TRBV12-3 or TRBV12-4 and TRBJ1-5, with TRBD1 matching 8 bases. CDR3 length: 15 residues. CDR3 loop: CDSSPQGAQEQPQHF. Written as DNA, the CDR3 is TGTGACAGCAGCCCCCAGGGGGCGCAGGAACAGCCCCAGCATTTT.

This clonotype turned up a few times. The chain uses TRBV11-2 and TRBJ1-5; perhaps TRBD1 as D (5 bases). CDR3 length: 16 amino acids. Germline CDR1 is SGHAT and CDR2 is FQNNGV. The V and J ends lost 1 base and 1 base respectively, with 11 bases between them. This CDR3 is CASSLVVGASNQPQHF. The CDR3 bases are TGTGCCAGCAGCTTAGTGGTAGGGGCCAGCAATCAGCCCCAGCATTTT. The variable domain in full, with the rest retrieved from reference TRBV11-2 and TRBJ1-5, is EAGVAQSPRYKIIEKRQSVAFWCNPISGHATLYWYQQILGQGPKLLIQFQNNGVVDDSQLPKDRFSAERLKGVDSTLKIQPAKLEDSAVYLCASSLVVGASNQPQHFGDGTRLSIL.

This clonotype was seen many times. The rearrangement joins TRBV11-2 to TRBJ2-5; the match to TRBD2 covers 7 bases. CDR3 length: 15 amino acids. Germline CDR1 and CDR2: SGHAT and FQNNGV. The J segment lost 2 bases and the V segment lost 5 bases, leaving 8 bases of the junction unmatched. The CDR3 loop reads CASSGLGFPQETQYF. DNA of the CDR3: TGTGCCAGCAGCGGACTAGGGTTCCCACAAGAGACCCAGTACTTC.